A selection of T cell receptor beta chains follows, all from one sample in a study of blood T cell repertoires in COVID-19. Using immunoSEQ multiplex PCR, the repertoire was profiled, and TCRdb retains in-frame clones only, with some absent. The sample lists some 180,000 clones, 85% to 90% seen once, with 0.62% in the top ten. Specimen: peripheral blood. Every receptor here comes from a man in his fifties with acute or convalescent COVID-19. Both conserved end residues are part of each CDR3. The D gene is left open where the match is weak. For some rows the clone size is stated as once, few or many, or as a class when expanded; others skip it.

j_call v_call clone_size d_call cdr3_nt cdr3_aa
TRBJ2-2 TRBV2 . TRBD2 TGTGCCAGCAGTGAACTAGCGGGGAACACCGGGGAGCTGTTTTTT CASSELAGNTGELFF
TRBJ1-5 TRBV19 . . TGTGCCAGTAGTACCCGGGACACCAACAATCAGCCCCAGCATTTT CASSTRDTNNQPQHF
TRBJ2-2 TRBV6-1 . TRBD2 TGTGCCAGCAGTGAGGGGGCTAGCGGGAGCTGGAACACCGGGGAGCTGTTTTTT CASSEGASGSWNTGELFF
TRBJ2-1 TRBV2 . TRBD2 TGTGCCAGCAGTTACGGGACTAGCATCAATGAGCAGTTCTTC CASSYGTSINEQFF
TRBJ1-2 TRBV11-2 . TRBD1 TGTGCCAGCAGCGTCGGGACAGGGCACACCTTC CASSVGTGHTF
TRBJ2-3 TRBV6-1 . . TGTGCCAGCAGTGAACTATATACGCAGTATTTT CASSELYTQYF
TRBJ2-1 TRBV10-3 . TRBD2 TGTGCCATCAGCCTAATAGCGGGAGACAACAATGAGCAGTTCTTC CAISLIAGDNNEQFF
TRBJ2-2 TRBV24-1 . . TGTGCCACCAGGGGGGCCAACACCGGGGAGCTGTTTTTT CATRGANTGELFF
TRBJ1-1 TRBV4-2 . TRBD1 TGTGCCAGCAGCCAAGAGGGACAGGTTTACACTGAAGCTTTCTTT CASSQEGQVYTEAFF
TRBJ2-3 TRBV7-8 . TRBD2 TGTGCCAGCAGCTCGGGAGGGGGCACAGATACGCAGTATTTT CASSSGGGTDTQYF
TRBJ2-7 TRBV7-8 . TRBD2 TGTGCCAGCAGCTTAGAACTAGCGGGATTCTACGAGCAGTACTTC CASSLELAGFYEQYF
TRBJ2-7 TRBV10-3 . . TGTGCCATCTTACGGACAGAGGGAACGTACGAGCAGTACTTC CAILRTEGTYEQYF
TRBJ2-5 TRBV4-3 . . TGCGCCAGCAGCCAAGCCCGGGGTCGACTTCAAGAGACCCAGTACTTC CASSQARGRLQETQYF
TRBJ2-3 TRBV9 . TRBD2 TGTGCCAGCACCCCATCTGGACTAGCAGTCACAGATACGCAGTATTTT CASTPSGLAVTDTQYF
TRBJ2-7 TRBV2 . . TGTGCCAGCAGGGAGGGCGTAAAATACGAGCAGTACTTC CASREGVKYEQYF
TRBJ2-1 TRBV30 . TRBD2 TGTGCCTGGGTACTAGCGGGAGTGGGCAATGAGCAGTTCTTC CAWVLAGVGNEQFF
TRBJ1-4 TRBV28 . TRBD1 TGTGCCAGCAGTTATAGGACAGGGTTGAAACTGTTTTTT CASSYRTGLKLFF
TRBJ1-1 TRBV7-2 few . TGTGCCAGCAGCTTGGGCCTTTGGGGGGGCACTGAAGCTTTCTTT CASSLGLWGGTEAFF
TRBJ2-5 TRBV5-1 . . TGCGCCAGCAGCTTGGAGGGGGGGAGAGAGACCCAGTACTTC CASSLEGGRETQYF
TRBJ1-4 TRBV7-2 . . TGTGCCAGCAGCCCGCGGACAAGGGAAAAACTGTTTTTT CASSPRTREKLFF
TRBJ1-1 TRBV11-2 once . TGTGCCAGCAGCCCTCCGGCGGGGAACACTGAAGCTTTCTTT CASSPPAGNTEAFF
TRBJ1-4 TRBV4-1 . . TGCGCCAGCAGCCAAGATGGGGCCAGTACTAATGAAAAACTGTTTTTT CASSQDGASTNEKLFF
TRBJ2-3 TRBV11-2 . . TGTGCCAGCAGCCCCTGGCGGGGAGCTAGCACAGATACGCAGTATTTT CASSPWRGASTDTQYF
TRBJ1-3 TRBV19 . . TGTGCCAGCCAGGGTGCTAGCTCTGGAAACACCATATATTTT CASQGASSGNTIYF
TRBJ2-3 TRBV9 few . TGTGCCAGCAGCGTAGTGGCGGGCCGGGGAGATACGCAGTATTTT CASSVVAGRGDTQYF
TRBJ1-6 TRBV10-3 . . TGTGCCATCAGTGAGGAGGAGTACGCACCCCTCCACTTT CAISEEEYAPLHF
TRBJ2-1 TRBV9 . . TGTGCCAGCAGCGGCCCCGCACAGTTGGGCGGGTGGTACAATGAGCAGTTCTTC CASSGPAQLGGWYNEQFF
TRBJ1-6 TRBV6-5 . . TGTGCCAGCAGTTACCTAGGGAGAGGGAAAGAGTCACCCCTCCACTTT CASSYLGRGKESPLHF
TRBJ2-1 TRBV2 few TRBD2 TGTGCCATAGGAAGTAGCGGGAGAACAAATGAGCAGTTCTTC CAIGSSGRTNEQFF
TRBJ1-2 TRBV5-1 . . TGCGCCAGCAGCTTAAGCTCGACTAACTATGGCTACACCTTC CASSLSSTNYGYTF
TRBJ1-5 TRBV19 . TRBD1 TGTGCCAGTAGTACCGACAGGGGCAATCAGCCCCAGCATTTT CASSTDRGNQPQHF
TRBJ2-2 TRBV3-1/TRBV3-2 . TRBD2 TGTGCCAGCAGCCAAGCCCGACTAGCTACCGGGGAGCTGTTTTTT CASSQARLATGELFF
TRBJ2-2 TRBV9 . TRBD2 TGTGCCAGCAGCGTAGACGGGAGGGCCGCCGGGGAGCTGTTTTTT CASSVDGRAAGELFF
TRBJ2-1 TRBV6-1 . TRBD1 TGTGCCAGCAGTGAACGGTGGAGCCGGGACAGGCTGTTCTTC CASSERWSRDRLFF
TRBJ2-6 TRBV9 few TRBD1 TGTGCCAGCAGCGCGTTACAGGGGGGTTCGTCTGGGGCCAACGTCCTGACTTTC CASSALQGGSSGANVLTF
TRBJ2-1 TRBV6-2/TRBV6-3 . TRBD2 TGTGCCAGCAGTTACACCCCGGGACTAGCGGGAGTTGAGCAGTTCTTC CASSYTPGLAGVEQFF
TRBJ2-1 TRBV11-1 . . TGTGCCAGCAGCTCCAGGGTCTTC CASSSRVF
TRBJ1-1 TRBV5-1 . TRBD1 TGCGCCAGCAGCGCCGGACAGGGCGCTGAAGCTTTCTTT CASSAGQGAEAFF
TRBJ2-2 TRBV7-9 . TRBD2 TGTGCCAGCAGCACTCCGGGACTATACACCGGGGAGCTGTTTTTT CASSTPGLYTGELFF
TRBJ1-4 TRBV18 once TRBD1 TGTGCCAGCTCTTTGACAGGGGGAACTAATGAAAAACTGTTTTTT CASSLTGGTNEKLFF
TRBJ2-2 TRBV27 . TRBD1 TGTGCCAGCAGTTTATCCCGGACAGGGGCCGGGGAGCTGTTTTTT CASSLSRTGAGELFF
TRBJ2-2 TRBV19 . TRBD1 TGTGCCAGTAGTCGAACAGGGGGCAGAACCGGGGAGCTGTTTTTT CASSRTGGRTGELFF
TRBJ1-4 TRBV2 . . TGTGCCAGTCACAGGACCACAACTAATGAAAAACTGTTTTTT CASHRTTTNEKLFF
TRBJ1-6 TRBV29-1 . TRBD1 TGCAGCGTTGGACAGGGTAACGATAATTCACCCCTCCACTTT CSVGQGNDNSPLHF
TRBJ1-1 TRBV4-2 . TRBD1 TGTGCCAGCAGCCAAGATCCCAACTTACAGGGGCCGAACACTGAAGCTTTCTTT CASSQDPNLQGPNTEAFF
TRBJ1-4 TRBV19 . . TGTGCCAGTAGTATCCAACACCTAAAGGGGGAAAAACTGTTTTTT CASSIQHLKGEKLFF